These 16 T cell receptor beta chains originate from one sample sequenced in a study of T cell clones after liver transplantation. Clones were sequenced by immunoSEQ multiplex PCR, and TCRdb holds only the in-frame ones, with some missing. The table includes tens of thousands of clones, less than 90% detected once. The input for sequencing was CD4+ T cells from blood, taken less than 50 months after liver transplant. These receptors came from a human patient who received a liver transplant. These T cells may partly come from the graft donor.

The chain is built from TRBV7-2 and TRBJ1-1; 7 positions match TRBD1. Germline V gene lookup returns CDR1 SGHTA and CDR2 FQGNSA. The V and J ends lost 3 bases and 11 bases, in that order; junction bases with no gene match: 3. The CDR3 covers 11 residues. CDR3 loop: CASSLDRSAFF. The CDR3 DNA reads TGTGCCAGCAGCTTGGACAGGAGTGCTTTCTTT.

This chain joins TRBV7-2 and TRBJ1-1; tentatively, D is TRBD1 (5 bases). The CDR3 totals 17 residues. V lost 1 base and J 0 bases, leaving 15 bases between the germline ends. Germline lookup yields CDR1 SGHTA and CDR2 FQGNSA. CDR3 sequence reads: CASSLGAVRGLNTEAFF. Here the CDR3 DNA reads TGTGCCAGCAGCTTAGGAGCAGTGCGGGGGTTGAACACTGAAGCTTTCTTT. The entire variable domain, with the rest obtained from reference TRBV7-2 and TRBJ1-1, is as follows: GAGVSQSPSNKVTEKGKDVELRCDPISGHTALYWYRQSLGQGLEFLIYFQGNSAPDKSGLPSDRFSAERTGGSVSTLTIQRTQQEDSAVYLCASSLGAVRGLNTEAFFGQGTRLTVV.

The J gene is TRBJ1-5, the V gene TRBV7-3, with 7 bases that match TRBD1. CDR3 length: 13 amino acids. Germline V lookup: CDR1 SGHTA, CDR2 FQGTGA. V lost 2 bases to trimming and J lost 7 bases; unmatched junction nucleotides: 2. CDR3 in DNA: TGTGCCAGCAGCTTAGTACAGGGGCAGCCCCAGCATTTT. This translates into CASSLVQGQPQHF.

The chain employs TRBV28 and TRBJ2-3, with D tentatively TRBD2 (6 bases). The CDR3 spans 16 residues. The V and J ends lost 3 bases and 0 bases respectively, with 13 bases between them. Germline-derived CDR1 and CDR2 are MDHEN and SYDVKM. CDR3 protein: CASSFAWRGSTDTQYF. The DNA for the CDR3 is TGTGCCAGCAGTTTCGCCTGGCGGGGTAGCACAGATACGCAGTATTTT.

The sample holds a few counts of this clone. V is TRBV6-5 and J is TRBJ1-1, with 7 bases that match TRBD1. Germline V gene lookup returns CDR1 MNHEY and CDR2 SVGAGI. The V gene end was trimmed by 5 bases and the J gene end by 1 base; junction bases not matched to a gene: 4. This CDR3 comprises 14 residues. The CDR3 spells CASSTGTANTEAFF. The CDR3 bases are TGTGCCAGCAGTACAGGGACAGCGAACACTGAAGCTTTCTTT.

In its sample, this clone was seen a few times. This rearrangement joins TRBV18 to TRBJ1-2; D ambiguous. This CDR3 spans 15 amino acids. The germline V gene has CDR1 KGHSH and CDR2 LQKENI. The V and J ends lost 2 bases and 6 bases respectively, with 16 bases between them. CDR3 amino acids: CASSPKSPGPDGYTF. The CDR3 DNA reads TGTGCCAGCTCACCAAAGTCGCCCGGGCCTGATGGCTACACCTTC.

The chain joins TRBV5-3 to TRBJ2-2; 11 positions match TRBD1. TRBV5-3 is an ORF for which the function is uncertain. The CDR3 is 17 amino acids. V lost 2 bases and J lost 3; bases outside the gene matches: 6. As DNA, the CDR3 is TGTGCCAGAAGCTTAAGATGGGGACAGGGGGACACCGGGGAGCTGTTTTTT. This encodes CARSLRWGQGDTGELFF.

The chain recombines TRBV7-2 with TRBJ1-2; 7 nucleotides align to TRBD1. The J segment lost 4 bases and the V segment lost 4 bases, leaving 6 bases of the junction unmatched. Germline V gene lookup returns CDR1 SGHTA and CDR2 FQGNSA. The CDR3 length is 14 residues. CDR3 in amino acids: CASSYRDRGYGYTF. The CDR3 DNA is TGTGCCAGCAGCTACCGGGACAGAGGCTATGGCTACACCTTC.

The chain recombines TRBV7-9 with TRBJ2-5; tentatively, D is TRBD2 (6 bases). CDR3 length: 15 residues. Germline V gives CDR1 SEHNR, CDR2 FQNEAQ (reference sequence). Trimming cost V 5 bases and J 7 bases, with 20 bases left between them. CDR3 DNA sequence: TGTGCCAGCAGCCGACCGGGCCTAGTGGGGGGGACCCAGTACTTC. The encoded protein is CASSRPGLVGGTQYF.

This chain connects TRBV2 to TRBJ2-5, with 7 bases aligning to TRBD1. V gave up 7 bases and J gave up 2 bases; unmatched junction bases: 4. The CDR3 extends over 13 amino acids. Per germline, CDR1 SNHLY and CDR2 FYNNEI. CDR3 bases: TGTGCCAGCAATGGGGACAGACAAGAGACCCAGTACTTC. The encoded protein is CASNGDRQETQYF.

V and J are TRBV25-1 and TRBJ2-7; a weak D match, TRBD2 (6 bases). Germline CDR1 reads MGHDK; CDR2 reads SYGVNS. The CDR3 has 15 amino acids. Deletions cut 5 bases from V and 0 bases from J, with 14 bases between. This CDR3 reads CASSTGGPVSYEQYF. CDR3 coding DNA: TGTGCCAGCAGTACTGGAGGGCCGGTCTCCTACGAGCAGTACTTC.

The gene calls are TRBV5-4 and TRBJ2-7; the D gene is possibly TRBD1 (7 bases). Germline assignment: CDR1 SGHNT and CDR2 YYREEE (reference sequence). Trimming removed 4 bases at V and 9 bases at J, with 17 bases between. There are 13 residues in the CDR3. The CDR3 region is CASSTTPGGGQYF. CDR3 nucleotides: TGTGCCAGCAGCACCACCCCAGGGGGAGGGCAGTACTTC.

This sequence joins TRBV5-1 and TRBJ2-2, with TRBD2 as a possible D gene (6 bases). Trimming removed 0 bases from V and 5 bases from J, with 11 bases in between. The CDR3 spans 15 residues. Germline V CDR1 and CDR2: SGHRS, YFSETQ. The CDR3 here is CASSLGLGVTGELFF. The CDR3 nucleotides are TGCGCCAGCAGCTTGGGACTAGGGGTAACCGGGGAGCTGTTTTTT.

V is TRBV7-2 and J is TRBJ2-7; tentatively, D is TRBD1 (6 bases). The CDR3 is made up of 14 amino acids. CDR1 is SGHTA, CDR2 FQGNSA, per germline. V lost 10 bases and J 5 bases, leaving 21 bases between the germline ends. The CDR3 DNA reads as TGTGCCACCGCCACCCGGCAGGGGATCAACGAGCAGTACTTC. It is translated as CATATRQGINEQYF.

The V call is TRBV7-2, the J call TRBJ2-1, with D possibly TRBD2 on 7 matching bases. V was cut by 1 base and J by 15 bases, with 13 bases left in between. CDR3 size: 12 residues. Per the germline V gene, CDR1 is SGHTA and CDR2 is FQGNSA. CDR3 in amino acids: CASSLGGGVGFF. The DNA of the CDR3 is TGTGCCAGCAGCTTAGGAGGGGGGGTTGGGTTCTTC.

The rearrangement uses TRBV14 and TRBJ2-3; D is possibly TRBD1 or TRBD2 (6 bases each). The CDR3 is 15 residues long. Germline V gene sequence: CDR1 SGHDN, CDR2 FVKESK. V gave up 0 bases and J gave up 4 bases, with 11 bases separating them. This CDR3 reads CASSQEIGGPDTQYF. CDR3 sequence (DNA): TGTGCCAGCAGCCAAGAAATTGGGGGGCCAGATACGCAGTATTTT. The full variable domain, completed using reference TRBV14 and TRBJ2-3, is EAGVTQFPSHSVIEKGQTVTLRCDPISGHDNLYWYRRVMGKEIKFLLHFVKESKQDESGMPNNRFLAERTGGTYSTLKVQPAELEDSGVYFCASSQEIGGPDTQYFGPGTRLTVL.